These T cell receptor beta chains were read from a single sample in a study of cytomegalovirus exposure and HLA in healthy donors. The protocol was immunoSEQ multiplex PCR, while the TCRdb copy is restricted to in-frame clones and leaves out a portion. The sample lists 110,000 or so clones, about nine tenths occurring once. The sequenced material came from PBMCs. These receptors were collected from a man aged 18 to 29 in good health and CMV-seronegative. The CDR3 runs from the conserved cysteine through the conserved F or W. The D gene is left open where the match is weak. Size tells how often a clone was seen (once, few, many) or the class of an expanded clone, and some rows leave it out.

TRBJ2-5	TRBV7-6	.	.	TGTGCCAGCAGCTTATCTCGACCTATCGGCAGGCAAGAGACCCAGTACTTC	CASSLSRPIGRQETQYF
TRBJ1-5	TRBV28	.	.	TGTGCCAGCAGTTCAGCAGGGGTAGATAATCAGCCCCAGCATTTT	CASSSAGVDNQPQHF
TRBJ2-7	TRBV6-5	few	TRBD1	TGTGCCAGCAGTCCACAGGGGGCGATCTACGAGCAGTACTTC	CASSPQGAIYEQYF
TRBJ2-1	TRBV7-2	.	.	TGTGCCAGCAGCCGAGGACAATTAACCTACAATGAGCAGTTCTTC	CASSRGQLTYNEQFF
TRBJ2-3	TRBV13	.	TRBD1	TGTGCCAGCAGCTGGAGGACAGGAACAGATACGCAGTATTTT	CASSWRTGTDTQYF
TRBJ1-5	TRBV19	.	.	TGTGCCAGTAGTATGAGAGATCAGCCCCAGCATTTT	CASSMRDQPQHF
TRBJ1-1	TRBV9	.	.	TGTGCCAGCAGCGTAGCCGTGAACACTGAAGCTTTCTTT	CASSVAVNTEAFF
TRBJ2-7	TRBV5-4	.	TRBD1	TGTGCCAGCAGCGGCACCAGGGGGTCTGGCGAGCAGTACTTC	CASSGTRGSGEQYF
TRBJ2-7	TRBV7-2	.	TRBD1	TGTGCCAGCAGCTCCGATACAGGGGCCGCCTACGAGCAGTACTTC	CASSSDTGAAYEQYF
TRBJ2-7	TRBV28	.	TRBD2	TGTGCCAGCAGTCGGCCGGGCGGGGGGGCCCCCGAGCAGTACTTC	CASSRPGGGAPEQYF
TRBJ2-1	TRBV13	.	TRBD2	TGTGCCAGCAGCTTCCTTCGGACTAGCGGGGGTGCAGTCTCTGAGCAGTTCTTC	CASSFLRTSGGAVSEQFF
TRBJ1-1	TRBV19	.	TRBD1	TGTGCCACCTCCGGGACAGTGAACACTGAAGCTTTCTTT	CATSGTVNTEAFF
TRBJ1-2	TRBV30	.	.	TGTGCCTGGAGTGTTATTAGGTCGGGGGGGTATGGCTACACCTTC	CAWSVIRSGGYGYTF
TRBJ2-6	TRBV4-1	.	TRBD2	TGCGCCAGCAGCCAAGGGGGGGGGACCTCTGGGGCCAACGTCCTGACTTTC	CASSQGGGTSGANVLTF
TRBJ1-5	TRBV30	.	TRBD1	TGTGCCTGGAGTGTACGCACAGGGGGCAATCAGCCCCAGCATTTT	CAWSVRTGGNQPQHF
TRBJ1-5	TRBV2	.	.	TGTGCCAGCAGTGAAGGGGGGCGACAGCCCCAGCATTTT	CASSEGGRQPQHF
TRBJ2-3	TRBV6-6	.	.	TGTGCCAGCAGCTTCCCAGCGTTTGGCACAGATACGCAGTATTTT	CASSFPAFGTDTQYF
TRBJ1-5	TRBV10-2	.	.	TGCGCCAGCAGAATCAACAGGTTTCAGCCCCAGCATTTT	CASRINRFQPQHF